The clone carrying this TCR beta chain was observed at least ten times. Its specificity is not known. CDR3 length: 12 amino acids. V was clipped by 0 bases and J by 13 bases, with 12 bases between them. The germline gives CDR1 LGHNA, CDR2 YNFKEQ. TCRdb analysed the 5' RACE reads with MiXCR anew, one entry per CDR3 protein. The data hold roughly 10,000 distinct CDR3 sequences, with approximately 7.2% observed a single time. The sample is drawn from a study of spatial heterogeneity in lung cancer. Study-level findings and limits: Tumors with more nonsynonymous mutations had more expanded intratumoral alpha and beta TCRs. Counts of ubiquitous and regional expanded TCRs tracked ubiquitous and regional nonsynonymous mutations, respectively.

Time point specified: sample taken at primary tumor resection. The rearrangement joins TRBV4-2 to TRBJ2-5; D perhaps matches TRBD2 (6 bases). The receptor comes from a female donor with early-stage non-small cell lung cancer. The source was lung tumor tissue, collected at surgery. The CDR3 loop is CASSQDVGGLYF. CDR3 nucleotide sequence: TGTGCCAGCAGCCAAGATGTGGGGGGTTTGTACTTC.